The T cell receptor beta chain under discussion was sequenced for a study of OX40 agonist ivuxolimab in advanced cancers. Looking at the study overall: Treatment of patients was with ivuxolimab, an agonistic anti-OX40 (CD134) antibody.

Remarks on this clone: Antigen unknown.

The study's findings and limits: Low normalized T-cell clonal expansion was additionally recorded for some nonresponders. CD8+ T cells showed, on average, more clonal expansion than CD4+ cells.

This CDR3 has 14 amino acids. Trimming at V came to 5 bases and at J to 6 bases, leaving 6 bases not matched to a gene. Per the germline V gene, CDR1 is GTSNPN and CDR2 is SVGIG (reference sequence). TCRdb keeps only in-frame clones here, not all; method: immunoSEQ multiplex PCR. This table holds tens of thousands of clones, approximately 86% found once. The gene calls are TRBV30 and TRBJ1-6; TRBD1 agrees at 8 bases. The sequenced sample was CD4+ or CD8+ T cells sorted from blood, obtained in a trial of the OX40 agonist ivuxolimab. The TCR comes from an adult with an advanced solid tumor such as melanoma, head and neck, liver or kidney cancer. The CDR3 nucleotides read TGTGCCTGGGTGGCAGGGGGCTCTAATTCACCCCTCCACTTT. As protein: CAWVAGGSNSPLHF.